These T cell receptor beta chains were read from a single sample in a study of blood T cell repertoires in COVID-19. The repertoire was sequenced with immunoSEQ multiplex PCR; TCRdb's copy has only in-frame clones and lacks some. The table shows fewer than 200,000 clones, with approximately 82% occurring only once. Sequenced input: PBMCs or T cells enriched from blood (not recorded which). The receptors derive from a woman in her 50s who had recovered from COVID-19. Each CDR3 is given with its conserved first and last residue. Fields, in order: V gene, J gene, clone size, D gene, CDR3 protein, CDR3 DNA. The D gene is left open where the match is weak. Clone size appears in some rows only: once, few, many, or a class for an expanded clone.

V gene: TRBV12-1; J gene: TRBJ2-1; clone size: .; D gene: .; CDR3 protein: CASSFPRRAGGNEQFF; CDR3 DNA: TGTGCCAGCAGCTTCCCCCGACGGGCCGGGGGGAATGAGCAGTTCTTC
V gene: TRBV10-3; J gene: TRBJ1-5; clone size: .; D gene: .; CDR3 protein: CAIRGGSNQPQHF; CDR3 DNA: TGTGCCATCAGGGGGGGTAGCAATCAGCCCCAGCATTTT
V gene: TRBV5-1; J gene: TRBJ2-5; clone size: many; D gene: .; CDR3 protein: CASSSGLGRETQYF; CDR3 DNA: TGCGCCAGCAGCTCCGGACTGGGCCGAGAGACCCAGTACTTC
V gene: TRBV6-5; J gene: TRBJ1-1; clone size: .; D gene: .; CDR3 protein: CASRPRENTEAFF; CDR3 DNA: TGTGCCAGCAGACCTAGAGAGAACACTGAAGCTTTCTTT
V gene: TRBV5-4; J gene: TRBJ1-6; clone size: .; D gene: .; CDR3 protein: CASSGGGGTGINSPLHF; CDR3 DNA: TGTGCCAGCAGCGGTGGTGGGGGCACAGGGATTAATTCACCCCTCCACTTT
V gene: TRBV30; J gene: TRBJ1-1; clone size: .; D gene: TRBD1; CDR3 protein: CAWSDRGRNTEAFF; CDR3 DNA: TGTGCCTGGAGTGACAGGGGGCGAAACACTGAAGCTTTCTTT
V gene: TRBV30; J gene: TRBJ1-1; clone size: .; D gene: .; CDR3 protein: CAWSTGLNTEAFF; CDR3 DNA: TGTGCCTGGAGTACCGGGTTAAACACTGAAGCTTTCTTT
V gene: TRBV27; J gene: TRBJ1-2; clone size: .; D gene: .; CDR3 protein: CASSRQAIYGYTF; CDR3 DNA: TGTGCCAGCAGTCGCCAGGCGATCTATGGCTACACCTTC
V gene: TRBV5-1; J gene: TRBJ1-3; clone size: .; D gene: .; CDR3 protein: CASSLASSGNTIYF; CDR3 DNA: TGCGCCAGCAGCTTGGCCAGCTCTGGAAACACCATATATTTT
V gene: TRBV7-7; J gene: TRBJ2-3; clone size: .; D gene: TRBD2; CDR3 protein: CASSARLGVAGVEDTQYF; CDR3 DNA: TGTGCCAGCAGCGCACGCTTGGGGGTAGCGGGAGTGGAAGATACGCAGTATTTT
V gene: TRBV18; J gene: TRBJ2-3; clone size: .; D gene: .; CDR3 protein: CASSPSGSDTQYF; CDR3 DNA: TGTGCCAGCTCTCCGAGCGGGTCAGATACGCAGTATTTT
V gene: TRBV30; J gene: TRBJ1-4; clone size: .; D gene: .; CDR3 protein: CAWRKLAGKDEKLFF; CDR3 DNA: TGTGCCTGGAGAAAACTCGCGGGGAAGGATGAAAAACTGTTTTTT
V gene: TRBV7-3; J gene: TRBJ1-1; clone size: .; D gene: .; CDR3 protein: CASSLRGQTLPFF; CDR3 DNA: TGTGCCAGCAGCTTAAGGGGCCAAACCCTCCCTTTCTTT
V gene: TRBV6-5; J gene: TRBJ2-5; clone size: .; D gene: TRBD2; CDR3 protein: CASRPTSGLRETQYF; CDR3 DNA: TGTGCCAGCAGACCTACTAGCGGGCTTCGGGAGACCCAGTACTTC
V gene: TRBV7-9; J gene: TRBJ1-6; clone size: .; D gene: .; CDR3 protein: CASSVQGSRSPLHF; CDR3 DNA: TGTGCCAGCAGCGTCCAGGGGTCTCGATCACCCCTCCACTTT
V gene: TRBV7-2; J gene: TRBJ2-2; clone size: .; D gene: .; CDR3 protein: CASSLRHRGELFF; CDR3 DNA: TGTGCCAGCAGCTTACGGCACAGGGGGGAGCTGTTTTTT
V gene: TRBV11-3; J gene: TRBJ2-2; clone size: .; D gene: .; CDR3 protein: CASSLSGHHTGELFF; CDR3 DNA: TGTGCCAGCAGCTTAAGTGGACATCACACCGGGGAGCTGTTTTTT
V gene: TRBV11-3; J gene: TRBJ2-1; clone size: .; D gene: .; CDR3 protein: CASSLGTDFSYNEQFF; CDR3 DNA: TGTGCCAGCAGCTTAGGGACAGATTTTTCCTACAATGAGCAGTTCTTC
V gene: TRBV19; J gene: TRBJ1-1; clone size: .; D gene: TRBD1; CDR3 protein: CASEDRMNTEAFF; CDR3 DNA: TGTGCCAGTGAGGACAGGATGAACACTGAAGCTTTCTTT
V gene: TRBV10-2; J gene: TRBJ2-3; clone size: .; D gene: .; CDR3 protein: CASRTGDTQYF; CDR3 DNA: TGCGCCAGCAGGACAGGAGATACGCAGTATTTT
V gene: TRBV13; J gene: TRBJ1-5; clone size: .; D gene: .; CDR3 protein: CASSAGAGPQHF; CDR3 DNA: TGTGCCAGCAGCGCGGGGGCGGGGCCCCAGCATTTT
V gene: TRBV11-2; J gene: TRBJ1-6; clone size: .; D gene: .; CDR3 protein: CASSLDFTYSPLHF; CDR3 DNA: TGTGCCAGCAGCTTAGATTTCACTTATTCACCCCTCCACTTT
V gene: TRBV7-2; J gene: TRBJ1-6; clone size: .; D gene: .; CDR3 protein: CASSRGVGGSPLHF; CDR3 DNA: TGTGCCAGCAGCCGGGGAGTGGGGGGTTCACCCCTCCACTTT
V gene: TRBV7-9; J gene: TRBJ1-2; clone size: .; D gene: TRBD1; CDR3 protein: CASSRTGPHTF; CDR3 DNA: TGTGCCAGCAGCAGGACAGGGCCCCACACCTTC
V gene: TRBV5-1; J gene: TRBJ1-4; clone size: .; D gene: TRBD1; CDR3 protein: CASSSAPGTGFNEKLFF; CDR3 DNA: TGCGCCAGCAGCTCGGCCCCCGGGACAGGGTTTAATGAAAAACTGTTTTTT
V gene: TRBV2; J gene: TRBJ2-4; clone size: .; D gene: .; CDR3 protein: CASSRGPMGPGKNIQYF; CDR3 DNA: TGTGCCAGCAGCAGGGGCCCTATGGGGCCTGGCAAAAACATTCAGTACTTC
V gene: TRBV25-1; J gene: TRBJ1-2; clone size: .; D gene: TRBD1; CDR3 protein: CAAQGAANYGYTF; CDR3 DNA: TGTGCCGCCCAGGGGGCGGCTAACTATGGCTACACCTTC
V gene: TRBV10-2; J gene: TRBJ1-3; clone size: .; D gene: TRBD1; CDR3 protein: CASRKQGAGNTIYF; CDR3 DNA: TGCGCCAGCAGAAAACAGGGGGCTGGAAACACCATATATTTT
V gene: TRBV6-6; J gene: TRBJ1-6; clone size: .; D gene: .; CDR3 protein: CASSPKGGDSPLHF; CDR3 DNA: TGTGCCAGCAGCCCCAAAGGGGGTGACTCACCCCTCCACTTT
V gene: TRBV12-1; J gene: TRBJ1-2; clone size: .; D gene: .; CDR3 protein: CASSFCQGSGYTF; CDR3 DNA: TGTGCCAGCAGCTTTTGCCAGGGTTCCGGCTACACCTTC
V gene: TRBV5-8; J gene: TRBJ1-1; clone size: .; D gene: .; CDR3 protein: CASSFTMVLAMNTEAFF; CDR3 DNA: TGTGCCAGCAGCTTCACGATGGTGCTCGCGATGAACACTGAAGCTTTCTTT
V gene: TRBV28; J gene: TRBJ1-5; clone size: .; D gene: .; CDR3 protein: CASNIPGGDNQPQHF; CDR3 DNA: TGTGCCAGCAATATCCCGGGGGGCGACAATCAGCCCCAGCATTTT
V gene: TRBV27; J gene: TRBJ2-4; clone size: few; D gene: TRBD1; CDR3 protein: CASMRQGDAKNIQYF; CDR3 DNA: TGTGCCAGCATGAGACAGGGGGACGCCAAAAACATTCAGTACTTC
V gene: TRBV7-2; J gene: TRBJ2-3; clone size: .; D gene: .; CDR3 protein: CASSIYTTTADTQYF; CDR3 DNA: TGTGCCAGCAGCATTTATACGACTACCGCAGATACGCAGTATTTT
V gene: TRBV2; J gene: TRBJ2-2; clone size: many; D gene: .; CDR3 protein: CASRQNQNTGELFF; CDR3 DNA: TGTGCCAGCCGACAGAACCAGAACACCGGGGAGCTGTTTTTT
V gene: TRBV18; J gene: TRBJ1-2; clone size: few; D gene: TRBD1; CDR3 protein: CASSPLFQGADYGYTF; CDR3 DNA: TGTGCCAGCTCACCCCTATTCCAGGGGGCGGACTATGGCTACACCTTC
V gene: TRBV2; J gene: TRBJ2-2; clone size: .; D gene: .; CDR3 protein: CASSDRRLNTGELFF; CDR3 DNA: TGTGCCAGCAGCGACAGGAGGCTGAACACCGGGGAGCTGTTTTTT
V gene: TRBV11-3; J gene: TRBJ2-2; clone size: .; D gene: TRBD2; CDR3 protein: CASSTRLAPGELFF; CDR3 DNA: TGTGCCAGCAGCACCCGACTAGCTCCAGGGGAGCTGTTTTTT
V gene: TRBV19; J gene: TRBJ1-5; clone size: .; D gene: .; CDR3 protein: CASKTRGWQPQHF; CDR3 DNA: TGTGCCAGTAAAACAAGGGGGTGGCAGCCCCAGCATTTT
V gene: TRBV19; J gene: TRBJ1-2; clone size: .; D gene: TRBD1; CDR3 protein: CASSIFPGTPAGGFTF; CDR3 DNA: TGTGCCAGTAGTATATTTCCTGGTACCCCAGCAGGGGGCTTCACCTTC
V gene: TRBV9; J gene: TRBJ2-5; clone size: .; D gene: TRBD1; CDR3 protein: CASSSRTGLGETQYF; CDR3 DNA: TGTGCCAGCAGCTCCCGGACAGGGTTGGGAGAGACCCAGTACTTC
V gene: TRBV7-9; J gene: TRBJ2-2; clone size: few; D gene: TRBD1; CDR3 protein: CASLREGANTGELFF; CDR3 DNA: TGTGCCAGCCTAAGAGAGGGGGCCAACACCGGGGAGCTGTTTTTT
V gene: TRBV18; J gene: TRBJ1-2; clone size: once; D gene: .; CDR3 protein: CASSPRRDHDYGYTF; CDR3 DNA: TGTGCCAGCTCACCACGCAGGGATCATGACTATGGCTACACCTTC
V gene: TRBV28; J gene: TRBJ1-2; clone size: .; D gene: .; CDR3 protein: CASTPPVARGYTF; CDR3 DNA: TGTGCCAGCACCCCCCCGGTCGCGAGGGGCTACACCTTC
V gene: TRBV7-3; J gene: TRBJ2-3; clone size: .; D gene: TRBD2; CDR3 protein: CASSLRAGVGDTQYF; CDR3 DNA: TGTGCCAGCAGCTTAAGGGCGGGGGTCGGGGATACGCAGTATTTT
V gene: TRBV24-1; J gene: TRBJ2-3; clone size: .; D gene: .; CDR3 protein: CATSDAGTDTQYF; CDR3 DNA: TGTGCCACCAGTGATGCGGGCACAGATACGCAGTATTTT
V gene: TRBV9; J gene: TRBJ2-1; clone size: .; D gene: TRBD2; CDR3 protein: CASSPRPVSAPGAASGSYNEQFF; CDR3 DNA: TGTGCCAGCAGCCCCCGCCCCGTTTCGGCCCCCGGGGCCGCTAGCGGGAGCTACAATGAGCAGTTCTTC
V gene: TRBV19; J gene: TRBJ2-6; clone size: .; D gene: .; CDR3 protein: CASSTQGSGANVLTF; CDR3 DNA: TGTGCCAGTAGTACCCAGGGTTCTGGGGCCAACGTCCTGACTTTC